The 3 T cell receptor beta chains presented below share a single source sample, sequenced in a study. The sorted Tregs were CD4+CD25+CD127-/low cells. TCRdb independently ran MiXCR on the 5' RACE reads; one entry per CDR3 protein. The sample holds 4,000 to 5,000 distinct CDR3 sequences; 72% are singletons and the top ten take 4% to 5%. The sequencing input was Tregs sorted from blood. Receptor source: a female donor with breast cancer.

This sequence joins TRBV18 and TRBJ1-2; TRBD1 aligns across 10 bases. The V gene's germline CDR1 is KGHSH and CDR2 LQKENI. The CDR3 contains 15 residues. The V segment lost 5 bases and the J segment 5 bases; nucleotides outside the gene matches: 8. DNA of the CDR3: TGTGCCAGCTCAGATGGGGACAGGGGAATATATGGCTACACCTTC. The encoded protein is CASSDGDRGIYGYTF.

A word on this clonotype: At one of its ends the junction is not consistent with the germline gene, which may arise from a read error. The chain couples TRBV6-6 to TRBJ2-7, with TRBD2 identical over 9 bases. The germline gives CDR1 MNHNY, CDR2 SVGAGI (reference sequence). There are 15 residues in the CDR3. The CDR3 here is CASSYSPGLAYGQYF. In nucleotides, the CDR3 is TGTGCCAGCAGTTACTCCCCGGGACTAGCCTACGGGCAGTACTTC.

The V gene is TRBV20-1, the J gene TRBJ2-3, with 7 bases identical to TRBD2. V shed 6 bases and J 1 base; nucleotides not matched to a gene: 7. Germline V gives CDR1 DFQATT, CDR2 SNEGSKA (reference sequence). The CDR3 has 14 residues. This CDR3 reads CSARDYRGTDTQYF. In DNA form, the CDR3 reads TGCAGTGCCCGGGACTATCGGGGCACAGATACGCAGTATTTT.